Listed below are T cell receptor beta chains from one sample, sequenced in a study of T-cell memory formation after mild COVID-19. TCRdb redid the calling of the 5' RACE reads with MiXCR, one entry per CDR3 protein. Altogether a few hundred thousand distinct CDR3 sequences are present, less than 25% being singletons, with the ten largest covering 21%. Input material: PBMCs or a T cell subset sorted from them (not recorded which). Receptors originate from a young man who had mild COVID-19 (a few samples of this study predate the infection). Cell type and time point are not known. The CDR3 runs from the conserved cysteine through the conserved F or W. The D gene is left open where the match is weak. The size entry is marked missing in some rows and otherwise reads once, few, many or a size class.

>16|TRBJ1-2|TRBD1|.|TRBV7-2
TGTGCCAGCAGCTTAGCGGTCAGGGGGTCAGACTATGGCTACACCTTC
CASSLAVRGSDYGYTF
>13|TRBJ2-7|.|.|TRBV10-3
TGTGCCATCAGCCCACAGAGACCCTACGAGCAGTACTTC
CAISPQRPYEQYF
>12|TRBJ2-5|.|.|TRBV19
TGTGCCAGTAGTAGACATCTGGAGACCCAGTACTTC
CASSRHLETQYF
>15|TRBJ2-1|.|many|TRBV20-1
TGCAGTGCTTATCCTCCGGGACGCTCCTACAATGAGCAGTTCTTC
CSAYPPGRSYNEQFF
>12|TRBJ1-1|.|.|TRBV20-1
TGCAGTGCTAGGTGGCCGGACACTGAAGCTTTCTTT
CSARWPDTEAFF
>14|TRBJ2-1|.|few|TRBV2
TGTGCCAGCAGGCGGCAGCTCCCCTACAATGAGCAGTTCTTC
CASRRQLPYNEQFF
>15|TRBJ1-1|.|few|TRBV7-2
TGTGCCAGCAGCCCTCAGACAGATTTTGGGACTGAAGCTTTCTTT
CASSPQTDFGTEAFF
>14|TRBJ1-1|TRBD1|many|TRBV7-2
TGTGCCAGCAGCTTACAGGGGGTGGGCACTGAAGCTTTCTTT
CASSLQGVGTEAFF
>14|TRBJ2-4|.|.|TRBV7-2
TGTGCCAGCAGCCTAAACAGGGCTGTAAACATTCAGTACTTC
CASSLNRAVNIQYF
>14|TRBJ1-1|.|few|TRBV20-1
TGCAGTGCTAGAGAAGGCGGAGTGTACACTGAAGCTTTCTTT
CSAREGGVYTEAFF